These 5 T cell receptor beta chains originate from one sample sequenced in a study of blood T cell repertoires in COVID-19. Using immunoSEQ multiplex PCR, the repertoire was profiled, and TCRdb retains in-frame clones only, with some absent. The sample carries 80,000 to 95,000 clones, roughly 90% recorded once. The material sequenced was peripheral blood. The receptors stem from a man between 65 and 85 years old with acute or convalescent COVID-19.

The chain employs TRBV28 and TRBJ2-7; D is perhaps TRBD2 (6 bases). Trimming pared 4 bases from V and 0 bases from J, leaving 10 bases between. The CDR3 is 14 amino acids. Germline values: CDR1 MDHEN, CDR2 SYDVKM. This CDR3 is CASSSGLSSYEQYF. The CDR3 DNA sequence: TGTGCCAGCAGTTCAGGACTATCCTCCTACGAGCAGTACTTC. Complete variable domain (other parts from reference TRBV28 and TRBJ2-7): DVKVTQSSRYLVKRTGEKVFLECVQDMDHENMFWYRQDPGLGLRLIYFSYDVKMKEKGDIPEGYSVSREKKERFSLILESASTNQTSMYLCASSSGLSSYEQYFGPGTRLTVT.

This clone was picked up a small number of times. The gene calls are TRBV4-3 and TRBJ2-2, with D possibly being TRBD2 (5 bases). Trimming shortened V by 1 base and J by 4 bases, and 16 bases separated the two germline ends. In germline, CDR1 is LGHNA, CDR2 YSLEER. The CDR3 totals 17 residues. In DNA, the CDR3 is TGCGCCAGCAGCCAAGGGGCCGGCGGGTCCTCCACCGGGGAGCTGTTTTTT. Residues: CASSQGAGGSSTGELFF.

The chain is built from TRBV5-1 and TRBJ1-4; 7 bases align to TRBD1. Germline V gene data show CDR1 as SGHRS and CDR2 as YFSETQ. J was trimmed by 8 bases and V by 3 bases; bases with no gene match: 4. The CDR3 totals 13 residues. CDR3 sequence reads: CASSSDRVEKLFF. CDR3 coding DNA: TGCGCCAGCAGCTCTGACAGGGTAGAAAAACTGTTTTTT. Together with reference TRBV5-1 and TRBJ1-4, the CDR3 gives the full variable domain: KAGVTQTPRYLIKTRGQQVTLSCSPISGHRSVSWYQQTPGQGLQFLFEYFSETQRNKGNFPGRFSGRQFSNSRSEMNVSTLELGDSALYLCASSSDRVEKLFFGSGTQLSVL.

This rearrangement joins TRBV6-2 or TRBV6-3 to TRBJ1-1, with TRBD1 matching 7 bases. CDR3 length equals 15 residues. The junction had 7 bases not matched to a gene; V was cut back by 5 bases and J by 1 base. From germline, CDR1 is MNHEY and CDR2 SVGEGT. DNA of the CDR3: TGTGCCAGCAGTGAGACAGGGTGGGAGAACACTGAAGCTTTCTTT. Residues: CASSETGWENTEAFF.

This clone was counted a few times. This chain links TRBV10-3 with TRBJ1-1; no firm D call. This CDR3 is built from 14 residues. V was trimmed by 0 bases and J by 4 bases, leaving 9 bases between them. Germline values: CDR1 ENHRY, CDR2 SYGVKD. CDR3 sequence: CAISESQLPTEAFF. CDR3 coding DNA: TGTGCCATCAGTGAGTCACAGCTCCCCACTGAAGCTTTCTTT.